This TCR beta chain was identified in a study of control samples from healthy donors and cancer patients. Here immunoSEQ multiplex PCR was the method, and the copy in TCRdb shows in-frame clones only, minus some. The sample carries approximately 160,000 clones, approximately 94% recorded once. Germline V gives CDR1 SGHTA, CDR2 FQGNSA. V shed 5 bases, J shed 2 bases, and the junction held 6 bases outside the gene matches. The CDR3 runs to 17 residues. The TCR originated in a woman between 18 and 29 years old in good health. Sequencing input: blood. The rearrangement joins TRBV7-2 to TRBJ1-6; TRBD1 matches 10 bases. This CDR3 is CASSPRTGGTYNSPLHF. CDR3 coding DNA: TGTGCCAGCAGCCCGAGGACAGGGGGGACCTATAATTCACCCCTCCACTTT. Full variable domain (remainder filled in from reference TRBV7-2 and TRBJ1-6): GAGVSQSPSNKVTEKGKDVELRCDPISGHTALYWYRQSLGQGLEFLIYFQGNSAPDKSGLPSDRFSAERTGGSVSTLTIQRTQQEDSAVYLCASSPRTGGTYNSPLHFGNGTRLTVT.